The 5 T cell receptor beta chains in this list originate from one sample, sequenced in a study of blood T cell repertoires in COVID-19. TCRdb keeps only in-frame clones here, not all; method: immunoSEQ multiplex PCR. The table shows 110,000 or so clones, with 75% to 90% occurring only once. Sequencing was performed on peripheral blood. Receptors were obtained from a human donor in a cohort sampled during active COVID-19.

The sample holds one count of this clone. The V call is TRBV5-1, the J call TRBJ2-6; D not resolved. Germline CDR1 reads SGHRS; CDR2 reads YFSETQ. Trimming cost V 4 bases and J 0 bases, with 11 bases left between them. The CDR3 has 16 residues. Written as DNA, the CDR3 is TGCGCCAGCAGCCCGTTTACAGCCTCTGGGGCCAACGTCCTGACTTTC. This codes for CASSPFTASGANVLTF.

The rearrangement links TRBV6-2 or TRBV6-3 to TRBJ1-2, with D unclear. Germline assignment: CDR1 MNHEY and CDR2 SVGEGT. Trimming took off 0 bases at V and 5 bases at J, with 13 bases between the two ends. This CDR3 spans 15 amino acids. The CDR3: CASSYSTGSGYGYTF. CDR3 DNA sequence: TGTGCCAGCAGTTACTCAACTGGGAGTGGTTATGGCTACACCTTC.

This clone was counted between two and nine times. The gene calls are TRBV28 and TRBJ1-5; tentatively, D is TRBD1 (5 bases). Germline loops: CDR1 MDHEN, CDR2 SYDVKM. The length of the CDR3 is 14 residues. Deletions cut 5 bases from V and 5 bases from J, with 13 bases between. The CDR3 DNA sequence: TGTGCCAGCAGTGGGGACTGGGAGGATCAGCCCCAGCATTTT. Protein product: CASSGDWEDQPQHF.

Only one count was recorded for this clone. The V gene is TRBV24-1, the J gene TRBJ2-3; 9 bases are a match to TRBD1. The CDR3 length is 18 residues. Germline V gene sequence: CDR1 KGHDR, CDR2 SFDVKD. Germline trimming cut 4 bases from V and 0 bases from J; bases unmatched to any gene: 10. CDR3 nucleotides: TGTGCCACCAGTGACACTCTTGGACAGGGGCCCAGCACAGATACGCAGTATTTT. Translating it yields CATSDTLGQGPSTDTQYF.

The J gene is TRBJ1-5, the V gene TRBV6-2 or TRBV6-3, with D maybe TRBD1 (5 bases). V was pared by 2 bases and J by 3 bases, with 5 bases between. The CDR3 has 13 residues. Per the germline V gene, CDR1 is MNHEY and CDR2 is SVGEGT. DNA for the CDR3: TGTGCCAGCAGTTACGGGGCCAATCAGCCCCAGCATTTT. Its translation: CASSYGANQPQHF.